This T cell receptor beta chain was found in a study of blood T cell repertoires in COVID-19. CDR1 and CDR2 (germline): SGHRS, YFSETQ. V dropped 4 bases and J dropped 4; count of bases not matched to a gene: 13. This CDR3 is 16 amino acids long. Clones were read by immunoSEQ multiplex PCR, and TCRdb kept only the in-frame ones, dropping some. The profile covers around 300,000 clones, with around 90% appearing a single time and roughly 1.6% taken by the ten largest. This TCR derives from a woman between 18 and 29 years old with acute COVID-19. The source material was PBMCs or T cells enriched from blood (not recorded which). J is TRBJ2-7 and V is TRBV5-1, with 8 bases fitting TRBD2. Here the CDR3 reads CASSQRGTPGGYEQYF. The CDR3 nucleotides are TGCGCCAGCAGCCAAAGGGGAACACCGGGAGGGTACGAGCAGTACTTC.